This TCR beta chain was sequenced in a study of STAT5B mutations in CD4+ large granular lymphocyte leukemia. Germline V gene data show CDR1 as SGHDN and CDR2 as FVKESK. CDR3 length equals 13 residues. The V end was cut by 1 base, the J end by 4 bases, with 7 bases between. This table comes from immunoSEQ multiplex PCR, and its TCRdb copy is limited to in-frame clones, with some not included. This table holds 20,000 to 25,000 clones, about 75% found once. The rearrangement joins TRBV14 to TRBJ1-2; the D gene is possibly TRBD1 (6 bases). The material sequenced was CD4+ T cells from blood buffy coats. This receptor was identified in a human donor in good health. The CDR3 sequence is CASSQVQGYGYTF. The CDR3 DNA reads TGTGCCAGCAGCCAAGTACAGGGCTATGGCTACACCTTC.